Presented here are 21 T cell receptor beta chains from one specimen sequenced in a study of identical twins. TCRdb passed the 5' RACE reads through MiXCR, listing each CDR3 protein once. The sample has 250,000 or so distinct CDR3 sequences, roughly an eighth seen once. This sample was also put to use in a study of yellow fever vaccine responses in identical twins.

Sequenced: memory (CD45RO+) T cells sorted from blood. Source of these receptors: a woman under 30 in good health.

In this sample, this clonotype turned up many times. J is TRBJ2-7 and V is TRBV12-3 or TRBV12-4; 7 bases map to TRBD1. The length of the CDR3 is 14 residues. V gave up 6 bases and J gave up 0 bases; unmatched junction bases: 5. The CDR3 spells CASSVRQGSYEQYF. The CDR3 bases are TGTGCCAGCAGCGTTAGACAGGGCTCCTACGAGCAGTACTTC.

V usage is TRBV11-2 and J usage is TRBJ2-5; TRBD2 matches 8 bases. CDR3 length: 15 amino acids. Germline-derived CDR1 and CDR2 are SGHAT and FQNNGV. V dropped 5 bases and J dropped 2; count of bases not matched to a gene: 7. The CDR3 reads CASSPFSGGQETQYF. In DNA, the CDR3 is TGTGCCAGCAGCCCCTTTTCGGGGGGGCAAGAGACCCAGTACTTC.

The chain links TRBV7-9 to TRBJ1-4; no clear D gene. This CDR3 contains 11 residues. The V and J ends lost 4 bases and 7 bases respectively, with 4 bases between them. Germline V gene sequence: CDR1 SEHNR, CDR2 FQNEAQ (reference sequence). As DNA, the CDR3 is TGTGCCAGCAGCTCCTCTGAAAAACTGTTTTTT. This translates into CASSSSEKLFF.

The CDR3 region is CASSEGARPGAEQYF. The CDR3 DNA reads as TGTGCCAGCAGTGAGGGAGCGCGCCCAGGCGCCGAGCAGTACTTC. The J gene is TRBJ2-7, the V gene TRBV28; weak D call: TRBD2 (5 bases). CDR1 and CDR2 from the germline V gene are MDHEN and SYDVKM. Trimming cost V 5 bases and J 6 bases, with 20 bases left between them. The CDR3 totals 15 residues.

This clonotype was seen a few times. The chain carries TRBV3-1 and TRBJ2-3; no firm D call. Germline CDR1 and CDR2: LGHDT and YNNKEL (reference sequence). Trimming left V 2 bases short and J 0 bases short, with 9 bases between. The CDR3 extends over 15 amino acids. The CDR3, as DNA: TGTGCCAGCAGCCAATTTTCCGGGAGCACAGATACGCAGTATTTT. It translates to CASSQFSGSTDTQYF.

This clonotype was recorded many times. The chain has TRBV4-3 and TRBJ1-1, with D unclear. Trimming removed 0 bases from V and 0 bases from J, with 11 bases in between. The CDR3 covers 16 residues. The V gene's germline CDR1 is LGHNA and CDR2 YSLEER. The CDR3 nucleotides read TGCGCCAGCAGCCAAGAGCCCTCGACTCTGAACACTGAAGCTTTCTTT. Translated: CASSQEPSTLNTEAFF.

The sample holds a few counts of this clonotype. This chain links TRBV12-3 or TRBV12-4 with TRBJ2-1, with TRBD2 matching over 14 bases. Trimming cost V 5 bases and J 6 bases; bases outside gene matches: 6. This CDR3 is 16 amino acids long. The CDR3: CASSTKTSGGANEQFF. CDR3 DNA sequence: TGTGCCAGCAGTACCAAGACTAGCGGGGGGGCCAATGAGCAGTTCTTC.

The V gene is TRBV6-5, the J gene TRBJ2-1, with TRBD2 matching 14 bases. CDR1 and CDR2 from the germline V gene are MNHEY and SVGAGI. V shed 3 bases and J 0 bases; nucleotides not matched to a gene: 1. The CDR3 runs 17 residues. CDR3 nucleotide sequence: TGTGCCAGCAGTTATGGGACTAGCGGGGGCTCCTACAATGAGCAGTTCTTC. This codes for CASSYGTSGGSYNEQFF.

The genes are TRBV10-1 and TRBJ2-7; D possibly corresponds to TRBD1 (6 bases). Trimming removed 2 bases from V and 7 bases from J, with 18 bases in between. The CDR3 runs 15 residues. Per germline, CDR1 WNHNN and CDR2 SYGVQD (reference sequence). CDR3 DNA sequence: TGCGCCAGCAGTGAGAGGACAGTCTTGCACGGGGAGCAGTACTTC. This codes for CASSERTVLHGEQYF.

CDR3 residues: CASSKQVAGANVLTF. In nucleotides, the CDR3 is TGTGCCAGCAGCAAACAGGTGGCTGGGGCCAACGTCCTGACTTTC. The chain uses TRBV3-1 and TRBJ2-6, with D perhaps TRBD1 (5 bases). The ends were cut back, 5 bases at V and 2 bases at J, with 10 bases in the middle. Per germline, CDR1 LGHDT and CDR2 YNNKEL (reference sequence). The CDR3 consists of 15 residues.

The chain combines TRBV12-3 or TRBV12-4 with TRBJ2-2; 8 positions match TRBD2. This CDR3 is built from 17 residues. V shed 4 bases and J 1 base; nucleotides not matched to a gene: 8. This CDR3 is CASSSDGSGRNTGELFF. CDR3 nucleotide sequence: TGTGCCAGCAGTTCCGACGGCAGCGGGAGGAACACCGGGGAGCTGTTTTTT.

The rearrangement joins TRBV18 to TRBJ1-1; no reliable D call. CDR1 and CDR2 from the germline V gene are KGHSH and LQKENI. V was clipped by 2 bases and J by 0 bases, with 10 bases between them. This CDR3 has 15 amino acids. CDR3 sequence (DNA): TGTGCCAGCTCACCAGGGGTGGGAATGAACACTGAAGCTTTCTTT. It yields the protein CASSPGVGMNTEAFF.

This clonotype was detected only a few times. In DNA, the CDR3 is TGTGCCAGCAGTTTATTCGGTGACGGGTGGAATTCACCCCTCCACTTT. Its protein product is CASSLFGDGWNSPLHF. This chain uses TRBV27 with TRBJ1-6; no clear D. The CDR3 has 16 amino acids. The ends were cut back, 1 base at V and 7 bases at J, with 14 bases in the middle. Germline values: CDR1 MNHEY, CDR2 SMNVEV (reference sequence).

There are many counts of this clonotype. The chain couples TRBV5-1 to TRBJ2-1; either TRBD1 or TRBD2 may supply D (5 bases each). The V and J ends lost 4 bases and 5 bases respectively, with 19 bases between them. The CDR3 covers 16 residues. Germline CDR1 and CDR2: SGHRS and YFSETQ. The CDR3 bases are TGCGCCAGCAGCCACAGACGGGACGGACAAGACAATGAGCAGTTCTTC. It codes for CASSHRRDGQDNEQFF.

The V and J genes are TRBV7-2 and TRBJ2-5, with a possible D match to TRBD2 (7 bases). CDR1 and CDR2 (germline): SGHTA, FQGNSA. The CDR3 has 14 residues. Between the trimmed V and J ends, which lost 5 bases and 4 bases, there was a span of 14 bases. The CDR3 coding sequence is TGTGCCAGCAGCATAGGGGGGGCGGGAGAGACCCAGTACTTC. It encodes CASSIGGAGETQYF.

This clonotype was observed a few times. The chain uses TRBV3-1 and TRBJ1-6; 10 positions agree with TRBD1. CDR3 length equals 12 residues. CDR1 LGHDT and CDR2 YNNKEL come from the germline V gene (reference sequence). Trimming removed 10 bases from V and 8 bases from J; junction bases left unmatched: 2. This CDR3 is CATGQGDSPLHF. DNA of the CDR3: TGTGCCACTGGACAGGGGGATTCACCCCTCCACTTT.

The genes are TRBV9 and TRBJ2-3, with no clear D. Trimming stripped 2 bases from V and 6 bases from J, with 16 bases between. The CDR3 is made up of 15 amino acids. Germline CDR1 is SGDLS and CDR2 is YYNGEE. DNA for the CDR3: TGTGCCAGCAGCGTCGGTCAGGACCCCGGGGATACGCAGTATTTT. It encodes CASSVGQDPGDTQYF.

The V call is TRBV12-3 or TRBV12-4, the J call TRBJ1-1, with no clear D. The V end lost 10 bases, the J end lost 8 bases, and 26 bases lay between the germline ends. CDR3 size: 15 residues. The CDR3 here is CATRYYAGNLLEAFF. CDR3 coding DNA: TGTGCCACTCGATATTATGCGGGCAACCTTTTAGAAGCTTTCTTT.

This clonotype occurred a few times. The V gene is TRBV4-1, the J gene TRBJ2-3; 11 positions match TRBD1. Trimming took 0 bases from V and 4 from J; bases not matched to a gene: 9. The CDR3 runs to 18 residues. CDR1 is MGHRA and CDR2 is YSYEKL in the germline V gene. Here the CDR3 DNA reads TGCGCCAGCAGCCAAGAGGTTATAAGGGGACAGGGGGCAGATACGCAGTATTTT. This sequence encodes CASSQEVIRGQGADTQYF.

This clonotype was detected ten times or more. This sequence joins TRBV2 and TRBJ1-5; D unresolved. V was pared by 3 bases and J by 6 bases, with 6 bases between. The CDR3 totals 12 residues. Germline V lookup: CDR1 SNHLY, CDR2 FYNNEI. The CDR3 loop reads CASSEGGQPQHF. In DNA, the CDR3 is TGTGCCAGCAGTGAGGGAGGTCAGCCCCAGCATTTT. Looking up the rest from reference TRBV2 and TRBJ1-5 gives the full variable domain: EPEVTQTPSHQVTQMGQEVILRCVPISNHLYFYWYRQILGQKVEFLVSFYNNEISEKSEIFDDQFSVERPDGSNFTLKIRSTKLEDSAMYFCASSEGGQPQHFGDGTRLSIL.

This clonotype was seen repeatedly, ten times or more. CDR3 amino acids: CASNLGPSYEQYF. In DNA form, the CDR3 reads TGTGCCAGCAACCTCGGCCCTTCCTACGAGCAGTACTTC. The chain links TRBV12-3 or TRBV12-4 to TRBJ2-7, with D unclear. Trimming stripped 7 bases from V and 1 base from J, with 11 bases between. This CDR3 is built from 13 residues.